This T cell receptor beta chain stems from a study of regulatory T cells in long-lasting Graves disease. With iRepertoire HTBI primers and Arm-PCR of CDR3 regions, TCR beta libraries were built. TCRdb ran MiXCR on the multiplex PCR reads and lists one entry per CDR3 protein. The table lists about 560,000 distinct CDR3 sequences, about 16% of them singletons. On this clonotype: Its target is unknown. A much larger clone lies a single base off, so this may be a read error.

As to time point: newly diagnosed GD, antithyroid drugs for less than 3 months. The TCR library was made from RNA extracted from PBMCs. Peripheral blood, at 8.5 to 9 milliliters, went into EDTA tubes. General study points: The study found persistent patients shared more public clonotypes (2,741) than new patients (about 880).

Trimming took off 2 bases at V and 0 bases at J, with 6 bases between the two ends. In germline, CDR1 is MNHEY, CDR2 SMNVEV (reference sequence). This CDR3 has 14 residues. These data also formed part of another study, on T cells in Graves' hyperthyroidism and ophthalmopathy. From that report: Over 18 months, lack of ophthalmopathy progression marked Graves' hyperthyroidism as stable. A patient was excluded if there was uncontrolled infection, other autoimmune disease, pregnancy or lactation.

This chain joins TRBV27 and TRBJ2-3; D unresolved. Specimen: peripheral blood mononuclear cells (PBMCs), collected at new diagnosis, from a patient treated with antithyroid drugs. The sequence was collected from a man between 18 and 29 years old with Graves disease. The DNA for the CDR3 is TGTGCCAGCAGTTTACCAGAGAGCACAGATACGCAGTATTTT. Encoded protein: CASSLPESTDTQYF.